This TCR beta chain stems from a study of T cells in Graves' hyperthyroidism and ophthalmopathy. Clinical symptoms, serum thyroxine and TRAb, thyroid ultrasound and orbital computed tomography were used for the diagnoses. This clonotype was counted ten times or more. Trimming removed 3 bases at V and 5 bases at J, with 23 bases between. CDR1 is LNHNV, CDR2 YYDKDF, per germline (reference sequence). This CDR3 region has 18 residues. Authors of the study amplified TCR beta CDR3 regions from RNA transcripts. In the first-round RT-PCR of the TCR CDR3, the HTBI primer set was used. TCRdb ran MiXCR on the multiplex PCR reads and lists one entry per CDR3 protein. The table records around 250,000 distinct CDR3 sequences, roughly 15% of them present only once.

The source is a woman between 40 and 50 years old with Graves' hyperthyroidism that later progressed to Graves' ophthalmopathy. The chain recombines TRBV15 with TRBJ2-1, with a possible D match to TRBD2 (6 bases). The sequencing input was blood. CDR3 residues: CATSRPGLSKGSNNEQFF. CDR3 nucleotide sequence: TGTGCCACCAGCAGGCCGGGACTCTCTAAGGGGAGCAACAATGAGCAGTTCTTC.